A single sample is the source of the 15 T cell receptor beta chains below, sequenced in a study of T cell clones after liver transplantation (dated by TCRdb to about 2019). The protocol used for the library was the immunoSEQ multiplex PCR assay. TCRdb carries this immuneACCESS record with in-frame sequences only. Its versions omit some clonotypes, under half of them owing to an unresolved V gene in the studies checked, with the rest unexplained. A total of under 20,000 clones appear in this sample, more than 80% of them only once. 10% to 15% of the sample belongs to the ten largest clones. The specimen comprised CD8+ T cells from blood, sampled about 46 months after liver transplant. These receptors came from a human patient who received a liver transplant. Donor T cells from the graft may be present among the T cells after a transplant.

The chain recombines TRBV13 with TRBJ2-1; TRBD2 matches at 9 bases. The ends lost 2 bases at V and 2 bases at J; junction bases unmatched: 1. The CDR3 has 15 residues. CDR1 and CDR2 from the germline V gene are PRHDT and FYEKMQ (reference sequence). CDR3 DNA: TGTGCCAGCAGCTTATCTAGCGGGGCCTACAATGAGCAGTTCTTC. Encoded protein: CASSLSSGAYNEQFF. Full variable domain (rest looked up from reference TRBV13 and TRBJ2-1): AAGVIQSPRHLIKEKRETATLKCYPIPRHDTVYWYQQGPGQDPQFLISFYEKMQSDKGSIPDRFSAQQFSDYHSELNMSSLELGDSALYFCASSLSSGAYNEQFFGPGTRLTVL.

This clone was observed a single time. The V gene is TRBV15, the J gene TRBJ2-1; 10 bases are a match to TRBD2. Germline trimming cut 0 bases from V and 9 bases from J; bases unmatched to any gene: 5. This CDR3 has 15 residues. Germline-derived CDR1 and CDR2 are LNHNV and YYDKDF (reference sequence). The CDR3 sequence: CATSREASGSVEQFF. The CDR3 DNA follows: TGTGCCACCAGCAGAGAGGCTAGCGGGAGTGTTGAGCAGTTCTTC.

The chain carries TRBV29-1 and TRBJ1-4; D may be TRBD1 (5 bases). The germline CDR1 and CDR2 sequences are SQVTM and ANQGSEA. The V gene lost 6 bases and the J gene lost 4 bases, with 18 bases spanning the gap. The CDR3 contains 15 residues. As DNA, the CDR3 is TGCAGCGTGGGGCCTCCGGGACCGGGTAATGAAAAACTGTTTTTT. It translates to CSVGPPGPGNEKLFF.

The V and J genes are TRBV5-1 and TRBJ2-5, with TRBD2 as a possible D gene (5 bases). The CDR3 sequence is 14 residues long. Germline V CDR1 and CDR2: SGHRS, YFSETQ. The V end lost 2 bases, the J end lost 3 bases, and 11 bases lay between the germline ends. CDR3 residues: CASSLEGDKETQYF. CDR3 DNA sequence: TGCGCCAGCAGCTTAGAGGGAGATAAAGAGACCCAGTACTTC.

This clone is medium-sized within its sample. This chain uses TRBV27 with TRBJ2-7; D unclear. Germline lookup yields CDR1 MNHEY and CDR2 SMNVEV (reference sequence). The CDR3 is made up of 14 amino acids. The V and J ends lost 6 bases and 6 bases respectively, with 18 bases between them. This chain's CDR3 is CASSPLDRLGEQYF. For the CDR3, the DNA is TGTGCCAGCAGCCCCTTGGACCGATTGGGCGAGCAGTACTTC.

The DNA of the CDR3 is TGCAGCGTTGAAACTAGCGAATCCTACGAGCAGTACTTC. Amino acids: CSVETSESYEQYF. This chain uses TRBV29-1 with TRBJ2-7; 7 nucleotides agree with TRBD2. The J segment lost 1 base and the V segment lost 2 bases, leaving 2 bases of the junction unmatched. Germline loops: CDR1 SQVTM, CDR2 ANQGSEA. This CDR3 comprises 13 residues.

This chain connects TRBV30 to TRBJ2-7; the D call may be TRBD1 or TRBD2 (5 bases each). The CDR3 spans 12 residues. Trimming removed 2 bases from V and 6 bases from J, with 11 bases in between. Germline loops: CDR1 GTSNPN, CDR2 SVGIG (reference sequence). CDR3 in DNA: TGTGCCTGGAGTAGGGTGGGGACCGAGCAGTACTTC. Residues: CAWSRVGTEQYF.

J is TRBJ2-1 and V is TRBV27, with 7 bases lining up with TRBD2. The germline gives CDR1 MNHEY, CDR2 SMNVEV (reference sequence). This CDR3 spans 16 amino acids. V lost 6 bases and J lost 3; bases outside the gene matches: 11. The DNA for the CDR3 is TGTGCCAGCAGGAACTCAGGCGGGAGTTACTACAATGAGCAGTTCTTC. Translating gives CASRNSGGSYYNEQFF.

J is TRBJ2-7 and V is TRBV5-5; the D gene is possibly TRBD2 (6 bases). Germline assignment: CDR1 SGHKS and CDR2 YYEKEE (reference sequence). The V end was cut by 1 base, the J end by 1 base, with 9 bases between. CDR3 length: 14 residues. The CDR3 spells CASSLNLASYEQYF. The CDR3 coding sequence is TGTGCCAGCAGCTTGAACCTAGCGTCCTACGAGCAGTACTTC.

The chain uses TRBV10-3 and TRBJ2-3; tentatively, D is TRBD2 (5 bases). Per germline, CDR1 ENHRY and CDR2 SYGVKD. Trimming pared 3 bases from V and 0 bases from J, leaving 13 bases between. CDR3 length equals 16 residues. This chain's CDR3 is CAISDVFGESTDTQYF. The CDR3 DNA reads TGTGCCATCAGTGATGTATTTGGGGAGAGCACAGATACGCAGTATTTT.

The V and J genes are TRBV5-1 and TRBJ2-7; perhaps TRBD2 as D (5 bases). This CDR3 has 15 amino acids. Between the trimmed V and J ends, which lost 3 bases and 0 bases, there was a span of 13 bases. CDR1 SGHRS and CDR2 YFSETQ come from the germline V gene. CDR3 in amino acids: CASSYGSRDSYEQYF. The CDR3 DNA follows: TGCGCCAGCAGCTACGGGTCGAGGGACTCCTACGAGCAGTACTTC.

The genes are TRBV11-2 and TRBJ2-7; D is unresolved. The CDR3 consists of 14 residues. In germline, CDR1 is SGHAT, CDR2 FQNNGV. Trimming left V 1 base short and J 4 bases short, with 11 bases between. CDR3 loop: CASSLGIAAYEQYF. The CDR3 bases are TGTGCCAGCAGCTTAGGGATTGCGGCTTACGAGCAGTACTTC.

The chain recombines TRBV27 with TRBJ2-7; D may be TRBD2 (6 bases). Trimming pared 5 bases from V and 3 bases from J, leaving 17 bases between. The CDR3 runs 15 residues. Germline CDR1 MNHEY, CDR2 SMNVEV (reference sequence). The CDR3 protein is CASSPMRAGRYEQYF. The CDR3, as DNA: TGTGCCAGCAGTCCCATGAGAGCGGGCCGCTACGAGCAGTACTTC.

V and J are TRBV19 and TRBJ1-1; a weak D match, TRBD1 (5 bases). From germline, CDR1 is LNHDA and CDR2 SQIVND (reference sequence). V was shortened by 1 base and J by 0 bases, with 9 bases between the two germline ends. There are 15 residues in the CDR3. CDR3 amino acids: CASSIGPGLNTEAFF. CDR3 nucleotide sequence: TGTGCCAGTAGTATAGGTCCAGGGTTGAACACTGAAGCTTTCTTT.

The J gene is TRBJ1-4, the V gene TRBV28; possible D gene TRBD1, 6 bases. The CDR3 is made up of 16 amino acids. Deletions cut 2 bases from V and 7 bases from J, with 17 bases between. Looked up from germline, CDR1 is MDHEN and CDR2 is SYDVKM. The CDR3 coding sequence is TGTGCCAGCAGTTTAAGTCCGAGGAACAGGGTTGAAAAACTGTTTTTT. Protein sequence: CASSLSPRNRVEKLFF.